This TCR beta chain was identified during a study of cytomegalovirus exposure and HLA in healthy donors. Study overall: The 110 or so validation repertoires used a platform that matched the one used for the 600 to 750 first-cohort repertoires, as a later analysis reported.

Clones were read by immunoSEQ multiplex PCR, and TCRdb kept only the in-frame ones, dropping some. This sample yields some 90,000 clones, of which 70% to 90% are seen a single time; 3.9% belongs to the top ten. Germline CDR1 SGHDT, CDR2 YYEEEE. With V trimmed by 7 bases and J by 3 bases, 6 bases remained unmatched. This CDR3 is built from 13 residues. This clone was found once. The chain couples TRBV5-6 to TRBJ1-2; TRBD1 matches at 7 bases. This sequence was found in a woman aged 25 to 39 in good health and CMV-seronegative. The material sequenced was PBMCs. Here the CDR3 DNA reads TGTGCCAGCTTGTTCGGACAGGACTATGGCTACACCTTC. Its protein is CASLFGQDYGYTF.